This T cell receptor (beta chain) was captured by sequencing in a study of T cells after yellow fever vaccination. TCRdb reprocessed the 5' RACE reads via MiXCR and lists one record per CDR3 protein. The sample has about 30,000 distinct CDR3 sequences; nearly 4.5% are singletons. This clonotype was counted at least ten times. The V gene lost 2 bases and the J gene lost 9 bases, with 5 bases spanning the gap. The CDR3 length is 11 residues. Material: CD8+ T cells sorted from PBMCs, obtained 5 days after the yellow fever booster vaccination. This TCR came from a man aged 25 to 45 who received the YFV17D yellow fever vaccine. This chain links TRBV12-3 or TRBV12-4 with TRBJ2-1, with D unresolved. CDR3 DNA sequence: TGTGCCAGCAGTTTACTCCGTGAGCAGTTCTTC. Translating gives CASSLLREQFF.